This TCR beta chain derives from a study of cytomegalovirus exposure and HLA in healthy donors. Worth noting for this clone: What it binds is not known. Other nucleotide sequences in the sample specify the same CDR3.

The PCR was carried out with 60 Vbeta primers and 13 Jbeta primers. Measured with immunoSEQ multiplex PCR; TCRdb has only the in-frame clones, and not every one. Of around 280,000 clones detected, around 90% appear once; the ten largest clones hold roughly 2.3%. Notes on the study in general: After further analysis at a later stage, 16,951 TCR beta sequences were associated with HLA alleles at 0.05 false discovery rate. It was reportedly the case that the classifier diagnosed cytomegalovirus status with high specificity and sensitivity.

It was healthy bone marrow donors who served as donors. There were likely unrecorded immune exposures, though donors were nominally healthy when sampled. V lost 6 bases to trimming and J lost 7 bases; unmatched junction nucleotides: 9. Germline values: CDR1 MNHEY, CDR2 SMNVEV (reference sequence). This CDR3 is built from 13 residues. The chain employs TRBV27 and TRBJ2-7; 7 bases align to TRBD2. The sequence came from a woman under 30 in good health and CMV-seronegative. The sequencing sample was made of PBMCs. The CDR3 sequence: CASRLGPGGEQYF. DNA for the CDR3: TGTGCCAGCAGGCTAGGTCCGGGAGGTGAGCAGTACTTC.